This T cell receptor (beta chain) emerged from a study of immune cell composition in non-small cell lung cancer. Losses at the gene ends were 5 bases for V and 6 bases for J; bases not matched to a gene: 12. Germline CDR1 and CDR2: LNHDA and SQIVND (reference sequence). This CDR3 spans 15 amino acids. The protocol was immunoSEQ multiplex PCR, while the TCRdb copy is restricted to in-frame clones and leaves out a portion. The table lists about 2,900 clones, over 60% of them singletons. The receptor comes from a human donor with non-small cell lung cancer. The sequencing input was lung tumor tissue. J is TRBJ1-1 and V is TRBV19; 7 bases fit TRBD1. The CDR3 protein is CASSETGMWGSEAFF. Here the CDR3 DNA reads TGTGCCAGTAGTGAGACAGGGATGTGGGGCTCTGAAGCTTTCTTT. Together with reference TRBV19 and TRBJ1-1, the CDR3 gives the full variable domain: DGGITQSPKYLFRKEGQNVTLSCEQNLNHDAMYWYRQDPGQGLRLIYYSQIVNDFQKGDIAEGYSVSREKKESFPLTVTSAQKNPTAFYLCASSETGMWGSEAFFGQGTRLTVV.